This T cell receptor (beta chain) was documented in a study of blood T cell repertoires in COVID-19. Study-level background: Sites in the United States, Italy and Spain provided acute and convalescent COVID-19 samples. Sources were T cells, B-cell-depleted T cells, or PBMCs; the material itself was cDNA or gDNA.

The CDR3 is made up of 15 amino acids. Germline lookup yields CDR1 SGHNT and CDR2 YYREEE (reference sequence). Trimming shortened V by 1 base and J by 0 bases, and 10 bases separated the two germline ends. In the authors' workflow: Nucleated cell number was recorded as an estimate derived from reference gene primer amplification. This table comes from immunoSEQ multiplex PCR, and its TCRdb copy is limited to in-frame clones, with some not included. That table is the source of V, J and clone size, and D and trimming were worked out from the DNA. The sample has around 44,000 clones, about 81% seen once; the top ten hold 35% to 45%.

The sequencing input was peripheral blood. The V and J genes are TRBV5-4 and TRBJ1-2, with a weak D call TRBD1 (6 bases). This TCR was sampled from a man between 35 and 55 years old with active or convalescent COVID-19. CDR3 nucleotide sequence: TGTGCCAGCAGCTTGCAGGGGCAGGCTAACTATGGCTACACCTTC. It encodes CASSLQGQANYGYTF.